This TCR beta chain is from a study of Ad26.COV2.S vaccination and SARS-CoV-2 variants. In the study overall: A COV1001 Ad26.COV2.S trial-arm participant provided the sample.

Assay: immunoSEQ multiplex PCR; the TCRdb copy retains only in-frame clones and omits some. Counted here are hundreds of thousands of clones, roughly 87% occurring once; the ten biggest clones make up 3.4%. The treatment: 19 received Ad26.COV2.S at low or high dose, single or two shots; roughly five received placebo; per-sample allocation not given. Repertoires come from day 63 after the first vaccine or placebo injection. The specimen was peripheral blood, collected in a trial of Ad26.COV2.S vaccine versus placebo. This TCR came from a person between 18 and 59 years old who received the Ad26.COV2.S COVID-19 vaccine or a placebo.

The CDR3 reads CASSLWRTDTQYF. The CDR3 nucleotides are TGTGCCAGCAGCTTATGGCGGACAGATACGCAGTATTTT. J is TRBJ2-3 and V is TRBV13; unclear D gene. CDR3 length equals 13 residues. Per germline, CDR1 PRHDT and CDR2 FYEKMQ (reference sequence). Trimming stripped 2 bases from V and 3 bases from J, with 6 bases between.